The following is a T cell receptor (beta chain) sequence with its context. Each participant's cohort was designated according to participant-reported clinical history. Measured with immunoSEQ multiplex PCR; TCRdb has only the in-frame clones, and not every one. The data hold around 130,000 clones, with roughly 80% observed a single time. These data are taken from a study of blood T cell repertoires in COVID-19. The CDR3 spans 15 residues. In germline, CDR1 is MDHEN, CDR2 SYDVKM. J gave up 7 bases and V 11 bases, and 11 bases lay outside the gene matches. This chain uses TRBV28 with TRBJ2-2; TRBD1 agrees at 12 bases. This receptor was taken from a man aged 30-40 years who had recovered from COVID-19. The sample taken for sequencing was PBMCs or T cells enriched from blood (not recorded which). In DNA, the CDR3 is TGTGCCTGCCGGGACAGGGGGCTTAATAGCGGGGAGCTGTTTTTT. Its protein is CACRDRGLNSGELFF.